This is a list of T cell receptor beta chains from one sample in a study of cytomegalovirus exposure and HLA in healthy donors. Here immunoSEQ multiplex PCR was the method, and the copy in TCRdb shows in-frame clones only, minus some. The sample has 150,000 to 200,000 clones, and its top ten clones hold over 1%. The specimen was PBMCs. The origin of the receptors is a woman in her sixties or seventies in good health and CMV-seronegative. Both conserved end residues are trimmed from each CDR3.

cdr3_length	v_call	j_call	cdr3_aa
12	TRBV5-6	TRBJ1-1	ASSLVPGNTEAF
11	TRBV19	TRBJ1-1	ASSIQGGTEAF
10	TRBV18	TRBJ1-5	ASSSRNQPQH
13	TRBV10-2	TRBJ2-7	ASARQGEIGYEQY
14	TRBV10-2	TRBJ2-1	ASMVLAGGPYNEQF
10	TRBV5-6	TRBJ1-1	ASSLSGIEAF
11	TRBV2	TRBJ1-2	ASTVERNYGYT
12	TRBV19	TRBJ1-1	ASSPREPGTEAF
16	TRBV4-2	TRBJ2-3	ASSQATTGKSSTDTQY
12	TRBV6-5	TRBJ1-2	ASSPGQGFYGYT
12	TRBV7-8	TRBJ2-3	ASSRNAGADTQY
11	TRBV12-5	TRBJ2-7	ASGLSTAYEQY
12	TRBV11-2	TRBJ2-7	ASSWTGSSYEQY
16	TRBV2	TRBJ2-1	ASSPRASGRSSYNEQF
13	TRBV7-8	TRBJ2-5	ASSLAPPVRGTQY
11	TRBV11-2	TRBJ1-2	ASSSPYSDGYT
15	TRBV10-3	TRBJ2-1	AISEFRTSGIYNEQF
11	TRBV18	TRBJ1-1	ASSPGRNTEAF
13	TRBV27	TRBJ1-6	ASSPSGTAGSPLH
12	TRBV7-2	TRBJ2-7	ASREGGRSYEQY
12	TRBV5-4	TRBJ2-1	ASSSQRGDNEQF
14	TRBV27	TRBJ2-5	ASRPWTSGSQETQY
11	TRBV30	TRBJ2-7	AWSAGQNYEQY
11	TRBV2	TRBJ2-2	ASSAARAGELF
11	TRBV29-1	TRBJ2-5	SVPPQSWETQY
14	TRBV9	TRBJ2-5	ASSPGVGVDQETQY
14	TRBV7-8	TRBJ2-7	ASSSRMTADFYEQY
11	TRBV2	TRBJ1-1	ASSRLINTEAF
11	TRBV6-5	TRBJ1-2	ASSYRQTYGYT
13	TRBV5-6	TRBJ2-7	ASSLGLAGTYEQY
10	TRBV13	TRBJ1-4	ASSPRSGKLF
13	TRBV7-9	TRBJ2-3	ASSQGARSTDTQY
14	TRBV10-3	TRBJ2-7	AISGFGGGLSYEQY
12	TRBV7-2	TRBJ2-7	ASSLAGGSYEQY
13	TRBV5-1	TRBJ2-5	ASSLRLGVGETQY
15	TRBV5-4	TRBJ2-1	ASSLALISGDYNEQF
13	TRBV5-1	TRBJ2-3	ASSPRGVSTDTQY
12	TRBV4-3	TRBJ1-2	ASSQETVHYGYT
14	TRBV7-6	TRBJ2-1	ASSRTSGTSYNEQF
16	TRBV5-4	TRBJ2-3	ASSFRTSGRVRADTQY
12	TRBV5-1	TRBJ2-3	ASSIGRLAGTQY
16	TRBV11-2	TRBJ2-1	ASSLGGIPGLARNEQF
10	TRBV9	TRBJ2-3	ASSVAGDTQY
11	TRBV6-1	TRBJ2-7	ASSEAGLYEQY
10	TRBV2	TRBJ1-6	ASGIGGSPLH
10	TRBV10-3	TRBJ1-5	AIRGRDGPQH
12	TRBV7-3	TRBJ2-3	ASSLAGSTDTQY
13	TRBV5-1	TRBJ2-3	ASSSGQGRTDTQY
11	TRBV6-5	TRBJ2-7	ASRGTLRLEQY
14	TRBV5-4	TRBJ2-5	ASSLATSGSQETQY
8	TRBV6-1	TRBJ2-7	ASGTYEQY